The clone carrying this TCR beta chain was observed a handful of times. The CDR3 covers 16 residues. The germline V gene encodes CDR1 MNHEY and CDR2 SVGAGI. The V and J ends lost 0 bases and 2 bases respectively, with 11 bases between them. How the authors handled the data: Reference gene primer amplification gave nucleated cell count estimates. Assay: immunoSEQ multiplex PCR; the TCRdb copy retains only in-frame clones and omits some. V, J and clone size reflect that table, while D and trimming were determined from the DNA. This sample yields tens of thousands of clones, of which roughly 84% are seen a single time; just under 10% belongs to the top ten. The data are from a study of blood T cell repertoires in COVID-19. Study summary: Collection of acute and convalescent COVID-19 samples took place in the United States, Italy and Spain. The cDNA or gDNA used as material had been derived from T cells, B-cell-depleted T cells, or PBMCs.

This clonotype was sampled from a woman aged 45-65 years with acute or convalescent COVID-19. The V gene is TRBV6-5, the J gene TRBJ2-1; D is perhaps TRBD1 (5 bases). Sequencing used peripheral blood. The CDR3 bases are TGTGCCAGCAGTTACTCCACAGGAAACCCCTACAATGAGCAGTTCTTC. Protein: CASSYSTGNPYNEQFF.